A selection of T cell receptor beta chains follows, all from one sample in a study of T cells in Graves' hyperthyroidism and ophthalmopathy. TCRdb redid the calling of the multiplex PCR reads with MiXCR, one entry per CDR3 protein. The table records about 640,000 distinct CDR3 sequences, around 21% of them present only once. Input material: blood. These receptors were collected from a man aged 30 to 45 with Graves' ophthalmopathy. The CDR3 runs from the conserved cysteine through the conserved F or W. Each record gives: clone size, D gene, J gene, V gene, CDR3 DNA, CDR3 protein. The D gene is left open where the match is weak. Clone sizes are given selectively: once, few, many, or a class where the clone is expanded.

clone size: many
D gene: .
J gene: TRBJ1-1
V gene: TRBV25-1
CDR3 DNA: TGTGCCAGCAGTGGCTCACAGGTTTCTGAAGCTTTCTTT
CDR3 protein: CASSGSQVSEAFF

clone size: few
D gene: TRBD1
J gene: TRBJ2-1
V gene: TRBV6-1
CDR3 DNA: TGTGCCAGCAGCCCGGACAGGGCCGGGACGATGATTGGCAATGAGCAGTTCTTC
CDR3 protein: CASSPDRAGTMIGNEQFF

clone size: few
D gene: TRBD2
J gene: TRBJ2-7
V gene: TRBV27
CDR3 DNA: TGTGCCAGCAGTTACCAGCGGGACTACGAGCAGTACTTC
CDR3 protein: CASSYQRDYEQYF

clone size: .
D gene: TRBD2
J gene: TRBJ2-3
V gene: TRBV10-2
CDR3 DNA: TGCGCCAGCGGCGAGCTAGCGGGAGGGACAGATACGCAGTATTTT
CDR3 protein: CASGELAGGTDTQYF

clone size: .
D gene: .
J gene: TRBJ1-1
V gene: TRBV7-9
CDR3 DNA: TGTGCCAGCAGCTTAGTTGTCCGGCATATGAACACTGAAGCTTCCTTT
CDR3 protein: CASSLVVRHMNTEASF

clone size: few
D gene: .
J gene: TRBJ1-6
V gene: TRBV7-9
CDR3 DNA: TGTGCCAGCAGTTCGGACGTAGCCTATAATTCACCCCTCCACTTT
CDR3 protein: CASSSDVAYNSPLHF

clone size: many
D gene: .
J gene: TRBJ2-7
V gene: TRBV28
CDR3 DNA: TGTGCCAGCAGGACTAGACAGGGTAGTGACGAGCAGTACTTC
CDR3 protein: CASRTRQGSDEQYF

clone size: .
D gene: .
J gene: TRBJ2-7
V gene: TRBV20-1
CDR3 DNA: TGCAGTGCTAGTTCATTAGGAGGTTCCTACGAGCAGTACTTC
CDR3 protein: CSASSLGGSYEQYF

clone size: .
D gene: TRBD1
J gene: TRBJ2-3
V gene: TRBV18
CDR3 DNA: TGTGCCAGCTCACCGAAACGGACAGGGAGCACAGATACGCAGTATTTT
CDR3 protein: CASSPKRTGSTDTQYF

clone size: .
D gene: .
J gene: TRBJ2-1
V gene: TRBV12-3/TRBV12-4
CDR3 DNA: TGTGCCAGCAGTTCCACCACCCGGACAGAGGACTACAATGAGCAGTTCTTC
CDR3 protein: CASSSTTRTEDYNEQFF

clone size: few
D gene: TRBD2
J gene: TRBJ2-3
V gene: TRBV2
CDR3 DNA: TGTGCCAGCAGTGAAGAGTTAGGGCGGGGGGATACGCAGTATTTT
CDR3 protein: CASSEELGRGDTQYF

clone size: few
D gene: .
J gene: TRBJ1-1
V gene: TRBV7-6
CDR3 DNA: TGTGCCAGCAGGCGGGACATATCCACTGAAGCTTTCTTT
CDR3 protein: CASRRDISTEAFF

clone size: .
D gene: TRBD2
J gene: TRBJ2-1
V gene: TRBV10-3
CDR3 DNA: TGTGCCATCAGTGAGTCCAGCGGGAGGGCTCATGAGCAGTTCTTC
CDR3 protein: CAISESSGRAHEQFF

clone size: few
D gene: TRBD1
J gene: TRBJ2-2
V gene: TRBV24-1
CDR3 DNA: TGTGCCACCAGTGATCGGACAGGGTTTGACACCGGGGAGCTGTTTTTT
CDR3 protein: CATSDRTGFDTGELFF

clone size: .
D gene: .
J gene: TRBJ2-2
V gene: TRBV5-1
CDR3 DNA: TGCGCCAGCAGCTTGACGGGGGACCCAATGCTGTTTTTT
CDR3 protein: CASSLTGDPMLFF

clone size: .
D gene: TRBD2
J gene: TRBJ2-2
V gene: TRBV24-1
CDR3 DNA: TGTGCCACCAGTGATTTCGGGGGGACCACCGGGGAGCTGTTTTTT
CDR3 protein: CATSDFGGTTGELFF

clone size: many
D gene: .
J gene: TRBJ2-5
V gene: TRBV10-3
CDR3 DNA: TGTGCCACGGCGGACAGACAAGAGACCCAGTACTTC
CDR3 protein: CATADRQETQYF

clone size: .
D gene: TRBD1
J gene: TRBJ2-7
V gene: TRBV10-2
CDR3 DNA: TGCGCCAGCGGGGCGGCCAGGGGGCATGGCGGGATCACCTACGAGCAGTACTTC
CDR3 protein: CASGAARGHGGITYEQYF

clone size: .
D gene: .
J gene: TRBJ1-1
V gene: TRBV28
CDR3 DNA: TGTGCCAGCAGTCTACGACGTGAAGCTTTCTTT
CDR3 protein: CASSLRREAFF

clone size: few
D gene: TRBD2
J gene: TRBJ2-3
V gene: TRBV10-3
CDR3 DNA: TGTGCCATCAGTGAGTCGACTAGCGGCACAGATACGCAGTATTTT
CDR3 protein: CAISESTSGTDTQYF

clone size: few
D gene: TRBD2
J gene: TRBJ2-7
V gene: TRBV7-6
CDR3 DNA: TGTGCCAGCAGCTCGAGCGGGAGTAGAGTTGGCGAGCAGTACTTC
CDR3 protein: CASSSSGSRVGEQYF

clone size: many
D gene: TRBD2
J gene: TRBJ2-7
V gene: TRBV4-3
CDR3 DNA: TGCGCCAGCAGCCAAGACGGGACTAGCGGGAGGTACGAGCAGTACTTC
CDR3 protein: CASSQDGTSGRYEQYF

clone size: many
D gene: .
J gene: TRBJ2-5
V gene: TRBV30
CDR3 DNA: TGTGCCGGAACCAATACCAGCGGCGAGACCCAGTACTTC
CDR3 protein: CAGTNTSGETQYF

clone size: many
D gene: .
J gene: TRBJ1-5
V gene: TRBV27
CDR3 DNA: TGTGCCAGCAGTTTAGCGGTAGGTTATCAGCCCCAGCATTTT
CDR3 protein: CASSLAVGYQPQHF

clone size: many
D gene: .
J gene: TRBJ1-5
V gene: TRBV30
CDR3 DNA: TGTGCCTGGAGTCCTTCCGGGACACCCCAGCATTTT
CDR3 protein: CAWSPSGTPQHF

clone size: many
D gene: .
J gene: TRBJ2-7
V gene: TRBV5-6
CDR3 DNA: TGTGCCAGCAGCTTGGAGCTCGTGGCAGGCCGGGACGAGCAGTACTTC
CDR3 protein: CASSLELVAGRDEQYF

clone size: .
D gene: .
J gene: TRBJ2-5
V gene: TRBV6-5
CDR3 DNA: TGTGCCAGCAGTTTCCAGGGCGGGTGGGAGACCCAGTACTTC
CDR3 protein: CASSFQGGWETQYF

clone size: few
D gene: .
J gene: TRBJ1-2
V gene: TRBV29-1
CDR3 DNA: TGCAGCGTTGACCCGGACACCGACTATGGCTACACCTTC
CDR3 protein: CSVDPDTDYGYTF

clone size: many
D gene: TRBD1
J gene: TRBJ1-5
V gene: TRBV6-1
CDR3 DNA: TGTGCCAGCAGTAAACTACAGGGGAATCAGCCCCAGCATTTT
CDR3 protein: CASSKLQGNQPQHF

clone size: .
D gene: .
J gene: TRBJ2-7
V gene: TRBV5-4
CDR3 DNA: TGTGCCAGCAGCCTTCCCGGGACCGCAATGATCGAGCAGTACTTC
CDR3 protein: CASSLPGTAMIEQYF

clone size: .
D gene: TRBD2
J gene: TRBJ2-7
V gene: TRBV15
CDR3 DNA: TGTGCCACCAGTTGGGCGGGGGGTCTCGAGCAGTACTTC
CDR3 protein: CATSWAGGLEQYF

clone size: .
D gene: TRBD1
J gene: TRBJ1-2
V gene: TRBV6-6
CDR3 DNA: TGTGCCAGCAGTTACTCTGGCTGGACAGGGTTAGTCTATGGCTACACCTTC
CDR3 protein: CASSYSGWTGLVYGYTF

clone size: .
D gene: TRBD1
J gene: TRBJ1-5
V gene: TRBV28
CDR3 DNA: TGTGCCAGCAACTCCCCGACCGGGACAGGGGAAGATCAGCCCCAGCATTTT
CDR3 protein: CASNSPTGTGEDQPQHF

clone size: many
D gene: TRBD2
J gene: TRBJ2-1
V gene: TRBV2
CDR3 DNA: TGTGCCGGGAGACTAGCTGCGAGCTCCAATGAGCAGTTCTTC
CDR3 protein: CAGRLAASSNEQFF

clone size: few
D gene: TRBD1
J gene: TRBJ2-7
V gene: TRBV29-1
CDR3 DNA: TGCAGCGTTGAGTGGTGGGACAGATCCTACGAGCAGTACTTC
CDR3 protein: CSVEWWDRSYEQYF